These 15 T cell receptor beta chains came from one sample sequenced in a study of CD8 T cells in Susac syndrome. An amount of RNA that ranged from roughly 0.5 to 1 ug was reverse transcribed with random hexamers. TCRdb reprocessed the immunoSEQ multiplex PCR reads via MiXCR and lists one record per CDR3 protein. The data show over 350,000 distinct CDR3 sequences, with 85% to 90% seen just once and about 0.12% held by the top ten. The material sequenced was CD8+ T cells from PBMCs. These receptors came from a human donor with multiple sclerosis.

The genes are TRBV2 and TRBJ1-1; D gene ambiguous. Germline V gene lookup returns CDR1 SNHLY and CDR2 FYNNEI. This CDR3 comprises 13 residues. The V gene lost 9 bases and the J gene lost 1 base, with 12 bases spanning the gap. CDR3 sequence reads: CAREKVANTEAFF. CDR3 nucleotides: TGTGCCAGGGAAAAGGTCGCGAACACTGAAGCTTTCTTT.

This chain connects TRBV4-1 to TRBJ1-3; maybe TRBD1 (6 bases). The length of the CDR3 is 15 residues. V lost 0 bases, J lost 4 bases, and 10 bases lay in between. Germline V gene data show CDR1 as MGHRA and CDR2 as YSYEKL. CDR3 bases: TGCGCCAGCAGCCAAGAAGCAGGGGTAGGAAACACCATATATTTT. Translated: CASSQEAGVGNTIYF.

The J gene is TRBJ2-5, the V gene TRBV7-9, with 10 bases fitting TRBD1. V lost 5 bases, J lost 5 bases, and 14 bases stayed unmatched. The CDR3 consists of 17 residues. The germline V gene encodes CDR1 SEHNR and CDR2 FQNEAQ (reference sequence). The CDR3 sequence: CASSPTMTGGRVETQYF. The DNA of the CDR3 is TGTGCCAGCAGCCCAACTATGACAGGGGGCAGAGTCGAGACCCAGTACTTC.

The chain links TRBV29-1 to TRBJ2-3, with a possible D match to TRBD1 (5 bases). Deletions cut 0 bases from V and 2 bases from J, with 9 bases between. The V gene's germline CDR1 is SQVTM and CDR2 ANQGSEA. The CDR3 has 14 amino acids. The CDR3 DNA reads TGCAGCGTTGAAGATAAGGGGTCCACAGATACGCAGTATTTT. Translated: CSVEDKGSTDTQYF.

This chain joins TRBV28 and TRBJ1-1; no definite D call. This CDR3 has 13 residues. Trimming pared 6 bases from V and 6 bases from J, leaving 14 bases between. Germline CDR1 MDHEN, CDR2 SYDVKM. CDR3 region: CASSRGDSSEAFF. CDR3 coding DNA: TGTGCCAGCAGCCGTGGGGATTCCTCTGAAGCTTTCTTT.

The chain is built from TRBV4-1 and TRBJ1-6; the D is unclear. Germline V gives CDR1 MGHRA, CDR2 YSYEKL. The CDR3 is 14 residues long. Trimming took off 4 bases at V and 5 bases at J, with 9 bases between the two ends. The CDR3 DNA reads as TGCGCCAGCAGCCGGGGTGTCGATAATTCACCCCTCCACTTT. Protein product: CASSRGVDNSPLHF.

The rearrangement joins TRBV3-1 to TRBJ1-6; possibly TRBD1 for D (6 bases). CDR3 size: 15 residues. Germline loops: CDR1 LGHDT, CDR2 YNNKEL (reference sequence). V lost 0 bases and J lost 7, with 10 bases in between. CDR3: CASSQEIGGNSPLHF. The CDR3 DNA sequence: TGTGCCAGCAGCCAAGAGATCGGGGGCAATTCACCCCTCCACTTT.

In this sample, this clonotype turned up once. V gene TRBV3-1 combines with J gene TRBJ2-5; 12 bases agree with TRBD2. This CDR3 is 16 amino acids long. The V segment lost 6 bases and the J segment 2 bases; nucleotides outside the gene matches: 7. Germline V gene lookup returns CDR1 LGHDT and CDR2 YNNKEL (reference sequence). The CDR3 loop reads CASSRTSGVIQETQYF. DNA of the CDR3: TGTGCCAGCAGTCGGACTAGCGGGGTAATACAAGAGACCCAGTACTTC.

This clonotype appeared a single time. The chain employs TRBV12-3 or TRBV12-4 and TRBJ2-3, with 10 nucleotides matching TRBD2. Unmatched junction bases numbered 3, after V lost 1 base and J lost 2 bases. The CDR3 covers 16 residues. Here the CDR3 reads CASSLVLAGVTDTQYF. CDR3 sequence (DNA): TGTGCCAGCAGTTTAGTGCTAGCGGGGGTCACAGATACGCAGTATTTT.

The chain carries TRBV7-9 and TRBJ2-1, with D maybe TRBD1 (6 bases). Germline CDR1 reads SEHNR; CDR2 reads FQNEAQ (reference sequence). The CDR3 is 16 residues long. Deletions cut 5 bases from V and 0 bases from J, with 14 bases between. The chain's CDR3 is CASSHGQWNSYNEQFF. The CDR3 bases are TGTGCCAGCAGCCATGGACAGTGGAACTCCTACAATGAGCAGTTCTTC. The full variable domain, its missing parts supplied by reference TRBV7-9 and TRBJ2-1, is DTGVSQNPRHKITKRGQNVTFRCDPISEHNRLYWYRQTLGQGPEFLTYFQNEAQLEKSRLLSDRFSAERPKGSFSTLEIQRTEQGDSAMYLCASSHGQWNSYNEQFFGPGTRLTVL.

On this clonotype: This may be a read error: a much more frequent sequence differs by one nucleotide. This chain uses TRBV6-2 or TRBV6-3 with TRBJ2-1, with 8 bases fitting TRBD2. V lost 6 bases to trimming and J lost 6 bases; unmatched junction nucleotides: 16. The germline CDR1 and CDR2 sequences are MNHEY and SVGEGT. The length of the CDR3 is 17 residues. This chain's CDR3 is CASRLTLLAARCNEQFF. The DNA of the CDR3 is TGTGCCAGCAGACTAACTTTACTAGCGGCCCGATGCAATGAGCAGTTCTTC.

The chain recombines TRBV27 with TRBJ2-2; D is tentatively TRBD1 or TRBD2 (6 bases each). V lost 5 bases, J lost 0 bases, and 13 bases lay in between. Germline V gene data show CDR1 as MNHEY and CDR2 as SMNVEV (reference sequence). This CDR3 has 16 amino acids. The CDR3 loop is CASSGGGESNTGELFF. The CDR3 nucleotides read TGTGCCAGCAGTGGAGGGGGAGAGTCGAACACCGGGGAGCTGTTTTTT.

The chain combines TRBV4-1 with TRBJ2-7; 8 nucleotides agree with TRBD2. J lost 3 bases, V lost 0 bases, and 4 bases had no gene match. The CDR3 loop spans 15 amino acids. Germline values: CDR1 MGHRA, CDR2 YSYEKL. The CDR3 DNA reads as TGCGCCAGCAGCCAAGAGGGTAGCGGGAACTACGAGCAGTACTTC. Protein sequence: CASSQEGSGNYEQYF.

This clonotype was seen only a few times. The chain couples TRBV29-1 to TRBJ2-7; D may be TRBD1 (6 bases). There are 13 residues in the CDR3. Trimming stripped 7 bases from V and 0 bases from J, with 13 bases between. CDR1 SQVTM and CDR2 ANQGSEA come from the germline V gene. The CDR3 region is CSAGRDNSYEQYF. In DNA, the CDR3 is TGCAGCGCAGGCCGGGACAACTCCTACGAGCAGTACTTC.

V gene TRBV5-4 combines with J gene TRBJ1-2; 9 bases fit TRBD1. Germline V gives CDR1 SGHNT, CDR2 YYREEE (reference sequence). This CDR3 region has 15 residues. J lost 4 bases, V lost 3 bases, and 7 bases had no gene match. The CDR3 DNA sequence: TGTGCCAGCAGCTCAAGGGACAGGGTGGGCTATGGCTACACCTTC. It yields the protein CASSSRDRVGYGYTF.